This entry lists 21 T cell receptor beta chains sequenced from one sample in a study of blood T cell repertoires in COVID-19. TCRdb's copy holds only in-frame clones and misses some; the assay was immunoSEQ multiplex PCR. The sample holds about 68,000 clones; around 87% are singletons and the top ten take about 7%. The sequencing input was peripheral blood. The receptors derive from a man in his forties or fifties with active COVID-19.

The chain joins TRBV7-2 to TRBJ1-3, with D unclear. Germline V gives CDR1 SGHTA, CDR2 FQGNSA. V was clipped by 3 bases and J by 4 bases, with 7 bases between them. The CDR3 sequence is 13 residues long. CDR3 amino acids: CASSFNPGNTIYF. DNA of the CDR3: TGTGCCAGCAGCTTTAATCCCGGAAACACCATATATTTT.

The gene calls are TRBV20-1 and TRBJ1-2; no firm D call. Between the trimmed V and J ends, which lost 3 bases and 8 bases, there was a span of 19 bases. The CDR3 is made up of 14 amino acids. Germline CDR1 DFQATT, CDR2 SNEGSKA (reference sequence). CDR3 in amino acids: CSASRAGSVGGYTF. The CDR3 region has the DNA TGCAGTGCTAGTAGGGCGGGGTCCGTCGGAGGCTACACCTTC.

The V and J genes are TRBV19 and TRBJ2-7; a possible D gene is TRBD1 (6 bases). Trimming stripped 0 bases from V and 3 bases from J, with 27 bases between. This CDR3 has 20 residues. CDR1 is LNHDA, CDR2 SQIVND, per germline (reference sequence). The CDR3 DNA sequence: TGTGCCAGTAGTATAGATCATATACGAGGACCCGGGACAACAGTCTACGAGCAGTACTTC. Translation gives CASSIDHIRGPGTTVYEQYF.

The J gene is TRBJ2-3, the V gene TRBV19; D may be TRBD2 (7 bases). CDR3 length: 13 amino acids. From germline, CDR1 is LNHDA and CDR2 SQIVND (reference sequence). V gave up 9 bases and J gave up 13 bases, with 23 bases separating them. CDR3 sequence (DNA): TGTGCCAGCACGACCAAGAGGGAGGGGGATAAGTATTTT. This translates into CASTTKREGDKYF.

The chain couples TRBV9 to TRBJ2-1; TRBD1 might be the D (8 bases). The CDR3 extends over 15 amino acids. V was trimmed by 1 base and J by 8 bases, leaving 16 bases between them. CDR1 is SGDLS, CDR2 YYNGEE, per germline. The CDR3 sequence is CASSVWDRTRDEQFF. For the CDR3, the DNA is TGTGCCAGCAGCGTATGGGACAGGACTAGGGATGAGCAGTTCTTC.

This chain connects TRBV27 to TRBJ2-7; D is perhaps TRBD2 (6 bases). V gave up 8 bases and J gave up 0 bases, with 14 bases separating them. In germline, CDR1 is MNHEY, CDR2 SMNVEV (reference sequence). The CDR3 length is 14 residues. This CDR3 reads CASRLRDSSYEQYF. The CDR3 DNA is TGTGCCAGCCGCCTTAGGGACTCCTCCTACGAGCAGTACTTC.

This chain uses TRBV19 with TRBJ2-2, with 8 bases matching TRBD1. The germline gives CDR1 LNHDA, CDR2 SQIVND (reference sequence). This CDR3 has 15 amino acids. After removal of 6 bases from V and 6 bases from J, the junction contained 9 bases not matched to a gene. The CDR3 nucleotides read TGTGCCAGTAGGGGGACGACAGGGGCATCCGGGGAGCTGTTTTTT. Translated: CASRGTTGASGELFF. The whole variable domain, filled in from reference TRBV19 and TRBJ2-2, reads DGGITQSPKYLFRKEGQNVTLSCEQNLNHDAMYWYRQDPGQGLRLIYYSQIVNDFQKGDIAEGYSVSREKKESFPLTVTSAQKNPTAFYLCASRGTTGASGELFFGEGSRLTVL.

The chain links TRBV2 to TRBJ1-2; no reliable D call. Germline V CDR1 and CDR2: SNHLY, FYNNEI. The CDR3 sequence is 13 residues long. Trimming cost V 2 bases and J 6 bases, with 10 bases left between them. CDR3 DNA: TGTGCCAGCAGTGAAACTCCCGGAGATGGCTACACCTTC. It codes for CASSETPGDGYTF.

The chain employs TRBV30 and TRBJ2-7, with D perhaps matching TRBD2 (6 bases). CDR3 length: 14 amino acids. V was trimmed by 1 base and J by 4 bases, leaving 14 bases between them. Germline assignment: CDR1 GTSNPN and CDR2 SVGIG (reference sequence). CDR3 in amino acids: CAWSDGGMGYEQYF. The CDR3 DNA sequence: TGTGCCTGGAGTGATGGCGGGATGGGGTACGAGCAGTACTTC.

The chain carries TRBV18 and TRBJ1-4; D is possibly TRBD1 (5 bases). Germline-derived CDR1 and CDR2 are KGHSH and LQKENI. The ends were cut back, 2 bases at V and 7 bases at J, with 8 bases in the middle. This CDR3 is 13 amino acids long. The CDR3 loop reads CASSPATAEKLFF. DNA of the CDR3: TGTGCCAGCTCACCAGCGACAGCTGAAAAACTGTTTTTT. The complete variable domain, with remaining parts taken from reference TRBV18 and TRBJ1-4, reads NAGVMQNPRHLVRRRGQEARLRCSPMKGHSHVYWYRQLPEEGLKFMVYLQKENIIDESGMPKERFSAEFPKEGPSILRIQQVVRGDSAAYFCASSPATAEKLFFGSGTQLSVL.

V gene TRBV7-9 combines with J gene TRBJ1-1; 10 positions match TRBD1. Germline V gene data show CDR1 as SEHNR and CDR2 as FQNEAQ (reference sequence). The CDR3 totals 15 residues. The V gene end was trimmed by 4 bases and the J gene end by 4 bases; junction bases not matched to a gene: 6. The CDR3 region is CASSSDRQGATEAFF. For the CDR3, the DNA is TGTGCCAGCAGCTCGGATCGACAGGGGGCCACTGAAGCTTTCTTT. Full variable domain (missing parts from reference TRBV7-9 and TRBJ1-1): DTGVSQNPRHKITKRGQNVTFRCDPISEHNRLYWYRQTLGQGPEFLTYFQNEAQLEKSRLLSDRFSAERPKGSFSTLEIQRTEQGDSAMYLCASSSDRQGATEAFFGQGTRLTVV.

The V gene is TRBV3-1 (or the pseudogene TRBV3-2), the J gene TRBJ1-2; 7 positions agree with TRBD1. Germline CDR1 LGHDT, CDR2 YNNKEL (reference sequence). This CDR3 has 15 residues. The junction had 6 bases not matched to a gene; V was cut back by 5 bases and J by 0 bases. The DNA for the CDR3 is TGTGCCAGCAGCGGAGGGACAGTAGCTAACTATGGCTACACCTTC. Residues: CASSGGTVANYGYTF.

The chain is built from TRBV5-1 and TRBJ2-1, with D tentatively TRBD2 (5 bases). V lost 0 bases, J lost 8 bases, and 9 bases lay in between. The germline V gene has CDR1 SGHRS and CDR2 YFSETQ. This CDR3 is 13 amino acids long. The CDR3 loop is CASSLGPRDEQFF. The CDR3 nucleotides read TGCGCCAGCAGCTTGGGTCCGAGGGATGAGCAGTTCTTC.

V gene TRBV27 combines with J gene TRBJ2-3, with TRBD1 matching 9 bases. The CDR3 extends over 14 amino acids. V trimming: 7 bases; J trimming: 5 bases; junction bases outside the gene matches: 7. Germline lookup yields CDR1 MNHEY and CDR2 SMNVEV (reference sequence). CDR3 DNA sequence: TGTGCCAGCAAGTGGAACAGGGGGCAAGATACGCAGTATTTT. Protein product: CASKWNRGQDTQYF.

The chain combines TRBV7-2 with TRBJ2-7, with 7 bases that match TRBD1. The ends lost 5 bases at V and 4 bases at J; junction bases unmatched: 8. CDR3 size: 14 residues. Germline CDR1 and CDR2: SGHTA and FQGNSA. The CDR3 coding sequence is TGTGCCAGCAGCCAAACTAGGGGGCCATACGAGCAGTACTTC. This encodes CASSQTRGPYEQYF. The variable domain in full, with the rest retrieved from reference TRBV7-2 and TRBJ2-7, is GAGVSQSPSNKVTEKGKDVELRCDPISGHTALYWYRQSLGQGLEFLIYFQGNSAPDKSGLPSDRFSAERTGGSVSTLTIQRTQQEDSAVYLCASSQTRGPYEQYFGPGTRLTVT.

Notes on this clone: A read error may account for a junction end that differs from germline. This chain connects TRBV6-5 to TRBJ1-1, with D perhaps TRBD1 (6 bases). The CDR3 covers 14 residues. The germline V gene encodes CDR1 MNHEY and CDR2 SVGAGI. The CDR3 DNA sequence: TGTGCCGGCAGGCGACAGGTTTTGATCACTGAAGCTTTCTTT. Translated: CAGRRQVLITEAFF.

The chain combines TRBV5-8 with TRBJ2-3; 8 bases are shared with TRBD1. The CDR3 consists of 14 residues. The J segment lost 3 bases and the V segment lost 4 bases, leaving 4 bases of the junction unmatched. Germline-derived CDR1 and CDR2 are SGHTS and YDEGEE. The CDR3 sequence: CASSTWTGTDTQYF. In DNA form, the CDR3 reads TGTGCCAGCAGCACTTGGACAGGGACAGATACGCAGTATTTT.

V and J are TRBV6-6 and TRBJ1-5; D is uncertain. The germline V and J ends were trimmed by 2 bases and 5 bases, with 10 bases remaining between them. The CDR3 loop spans 14 amino acids. Germline-derived CDR1 and CDR2 are MNHNY and SVGAGI (reference sequence). The CDR3 is CASSYTGTDQPQHF. CDR3 in DNA: TGTGCCAGCAGTTACACCGGTACCGATCAGCCCCAGCATTTT.

V is TRBV10-1 and J is TRBJ2-5; D remains ambiguous. The CDR3 contains 14 residues. Trimming removed 3 bases from V and 4 bases from J, with 12 bases in between. The germline gives CDR1 WNHNN, CDR2 SYGVQD (reference sequence). The CDR3 protein is CASSDSSRRETQYF. The CDR3 nucleotides read TGCGCCAGCAGTGACTCGTCTAGACGAGAGACCCAGTACTTC.

The chain carries TRBV5-1 and TRBJ1-2, with 11 bases matching TRBD1. The CDR3 is 19 amino acids. V gave up 0 bases and J gave up 8 bases; unmatched junction bases: 18. Looked up from germline, CDR1 is SGHRS and CDR2 is YFSETQ. The CDR3 loop is CASSLVAGQGETREDGYTF. In nucleotides, the CDR3 is TGCGCCAGCAGCTTGGTCGCGGGACAGGGGGAGACCCGCGAGGACGGCTACACCTTC.

The CDR3 DNA sequence: TGTGCCAGTAGTCCCCGTGGGAGTCAGCCCCAGCATTTT. This sequence encodes CASSPRGSQPQHF. This chain joins TRBV19 and TRBJ1-5; D not certain. The V gene's germline CDR1 is LNHDA and CDR2 SQIVND (reference sequence). Trimming removed 5 bases at V and 6 bases at J, with 11 bases between. The CDR3 consists of 13 residues.